Following are 28 T cell receptor beta chains from one sample sequenced in a study of T cell repertoires in cytomegalovirus infection. These TCRs are of unknown antigen specificity. In TCRdb, the reads were re-called with MiXCR into one record per CDR3 protein. The sample contains just under 500,000 distinct CDR3 sequences, roughly a third of which appear only once. The sequences come from cultured PBMCs, collected from culture after CMV antigen stimulation. Receptors were obtained from a human donor in good health (CMV status not recorded). Some clones in this sample may be carry-over from other donors' samples.

The table lists this clonotype with a few counts. This chain uses TRBV7-2 with TRBJ2-3, with 12 bases matching TRBD1. CDR3 length: 14 amino acids. Germline trimming cut 5 bases from V and 8 bases from J; bases unmatched to any gene: 5. Germline loops: CDR1 SGHTA, CDR2 FQGNSA. Written as DNA, the CDR3 is TGTGCCAGCAGCCTCGGGACAGGGGGCGGTACGCAGTATTTT. This gives the protein CASSLGTGGGTQYF.

V gene TRBV6-2 or TRBV6-3 combines with J gene TRBJ1-5, with no clear D. V was clipped by 2 bases and J by 5 bases, with 13 bases between them. CDR1 MNHEY and CDR2 SVGEGT come from the germline V gene. The CDR3 has 15 amino acids. Here the CDR3 DNA reads TGTGCCAGCAGTTACCGGCAACTTCGGGATCAGCCCCAGCATTTT. Translating it yields CASSYRQLRDQPQHF.

The V and J genes are TRBV4-3 and TRBJ2-3; TRBD2 matches 8 bases. The CDR3 has 16 residues. V gave up 4 bases and J gave up 7 bases; unmatched junction bases: 13. The germline CDR1 and CDR2 sequences are LGHNA and YSLEER. CDR3 protein: CASSPRGGSDRNTQYF. For the CDR3, the DNA is TGCGCCAGCAGCCCCCGGGGGGGCTCGGATCGAAATACGCAGTATTTT.

This clonotype was counted a few times. The V call is TRBV27, the J call TRBJ1-4, with 11 bases identical to TRBD1. The CDR3 is 16 residues long. Germline CDR1 reads MNHEY; CDR2 reads SMNVEV (reference sequence). Losses at the gene ends were 6 bases for V and 8 bases for J; bases not matched to a gene: 11. CDR3 DNA: TGTGCCAGCAGCCCTCTTAGGACAGGGGGCCGAGAAAAACTGTTTTTT. Translating gives CASSPLRTGGREKLFF.

This clonotype was counted ten times or more. CDR3 in DNA: TGTGCCACCCGACGGGTAACCTATGGCTACACCTTC. Protein: CATRRVTYGYTF. The V and J genes are TRBV7-2 and TRBJ1-2, with no clear D. The germline V and J ends were trimmed by 10 bases and 4 bases, with 13 bases remaining between them. Germline lookup yields CDR1 SGHTA and CDR2 FQGNSA. CDR3 size: 12 residues. The variable domain in full, completed from reference TRBV7-2 and TRBJ1-2, reads GAGVSQSPSNKVTEKGKDVELRCDPISGHTALYWYRQSLGQGLEFLIYFQGNSAPDKSGLPSDRFSAERTGGSVSTLTIQRTQQEDSAVYLCATRRVTYGYTFGSGTRLTVV.

V usage is TRBV6-1 and J usage is TRBJ1-1; D may be TRBD1 (6 bases). Germline values: CDR1 MNHNS, CDR2 SASEGT. There are 14 residues in the CDR3. Deletions cut 3 bases from V and 1 base from J, with 9 bases between. CDR3 amino acids: CASSDRGGNTEAFF. The DNA of the CDR3 is TGTGCCAGCAGTGACAGGGGTGGGAACACTGAAGCTTTCTTT.

The chain recombines TRBV5-4 with TRBJ1-1, with 10 bases that match TRBD1. Germline CDR1 reads SGHNT; CDR2 reads YYREEE (reference sequence). This CDR3 has 15 amino acids. The ends lost 4 bases at V and 4 bases at J; junction bases unmatched: 7. The CDR3 region has the DNA TGTGCCAGCAGCCGAATGACAGGGGGCGGCACTGAAGCTTTCTTT. This codes for CASSRMTGGGTEAFF.

This clonotype was observed at least ten times. This chain uses TRBV7-9 with TRBJ1-4; 8 bases fit TRBD1. This CDR3 region has 16 residues. The V gene's germline CDR1 is SEHNR and CDR2 FQNEAQ (reference sequence). With 3 bases clipped from V and 4 bases from J, the junction kept 7 bases outside the gene matches. The CDR3 here is CASSLGDRGDNEKLFF. The CDR3 nucleotides read TGTGCCAGCAGCTTGGGTGACAGGGGAGATAATGAAAAACTGTTTTTT.

The chain couples TRBV19 to TRBJ2-5, with a weak D call TRBD1 (6 bases). In germline, CDR1 is LNHDA, CDR2 SQIVND (reference sequence). The CDR3 is made up of 15 amino acids. V lost 4 bases to trimming and J lost 3 bases, with 15 bases between them. Written as DNA, the CDR3 is TGTGCCAGTAGTACGATCGGGACATCGGAAGAGACCCAGTACTTC. Protein product: CASSTIGTSEETQYF.

This chain uses TRBV6-2 or TRBV6-3 with TRBJ2-7; a weak D match, TRBD1 (6 bases). This CDR3 is 14 amino acids long. Trimming shortened V by 3 bases and J by 7 bases, and 16 bases separated the two germline ends. Germline V gene data show CDR1 as MNHEY and CDR2 as SVGEGT. In DNA form, the CDR3 reads TGTGCCAGCAGTTATGAGGAGCCCCAGGGGGAGCAGTACGTC. Its protein is CASSYEEPQGEQYV.

This clonotype has only one observation. One end of the junction fails to match germline, which may point to a read error. The chain couples TRBV28 to TRBJ2-7; D might be TRBD2 (5 bases). Per germline, CDR1 MDHEN and CDR2 SYDVKM. This CDR3 has 15 amino acids. CDR3 bases: TGTGCCGGCAGTGACGAGCGGACCCTCTCCTACGAGCAGTACTTC. Protein sequence: CAGSDERTLSYEQYF. Combining the CDR3 with reference TRBV28 and TRBJ2-7 gives the whole variable domain DVKVTQSSRYLVKRTGEKVFLECVQDMDHENMFWYRQDPGLGLRLIYFSYDVKMKEKGDIPEGYSVSREKKERFSLILESASTNQTSMYLCAGSDERTLSYEQYFGPGTRLTVT.

The chain links TRBV4-2 to TRBJ2-3; perhaps TRBD2 as D (7 bases). Germline lookup yields CDR1 LGHNA and CDR2 YNFKEQ. CDR3 length equals 16 residues. V was pared by 7 bases and J by 4 bases, with 21 bases between. Written as DNA, the CDR3 is TGTGCCAGCACCCCCGGGGGCGGGGGTCTCCCAGATACGCAGTATTTT. Its translation: CASTPGGGGLPDTQYF.

This clonotype was counted between two and nine times. This CDR3 is CASSLGAGSSYNSPLHF. DNA for the CDR3: TGTGCCAGCAGTTTAGGGGCAGGGAGCTCCTATAATTCACCCCTCCACTTT. V usage is TRBV12-3 or TRBV12-4 and J usage is TRBJ1-6, with TRBD1 as a possible D gene (5 bases). CDR3 length: 17 residues. The V and J ends lost 1 base and 0 bases respectively, with 10 bases between them.

The V gene is TRBV6-6, the J gene TRBJ2-7, with D hard to call. Germline CDR1 MNHNY, CDR2 SVGAGI (reference sequence). V lost 2 bases and J 0 bases, leaving 5 bases between the germline ends. The CDR3 runs 13 residues. The CDR3 bases are TGTGCCAGCAGTTACACCCGCTCCTACGAGCAGTACTTC. As protein: CASSYTRSYEQYF.

This clonotype was counted only a few times. The rearrangement joins TRBV14 to TRBJ2-7; TRBD1 agrees at 7 bases. Unmatched junction bases numbered 8, after V lost 2 bases and J lost 4 bases. The CDR3 has 15 amino acids. Germline lookup yields CDR1 SGHDN and CDR2 FVKESK. The CDR3 coding sequence is TGTGCCAGCAGCCAAAGTGACAGGGATAGTTACGAGCAGTACTTC. This gives the protein CASSQSDRDSYEQYF. Filled out from reference TRBV14 and TRBJ2-7, the complete variable domain reads EAGVTQFPSHSVIEKGQTVTLRCDPISGHDNLYWYRRVMGKEIKFLLHFVKESKQDESGMPNNRFLAERTGGTYSTLKVQPAELEDSGVYFCASSQSDRDSYEQYFGPGTRLTVT.

The V call is TRBV7-8, the J call TRBJ1-2, with a tentative D call TRBD1 (5 bases). V lost 4 bases and J 8 bases, leaving 23 bases between the germline ends. CDR3 length: 16 amino acids. The germline V gene has CDR1 SGHVS and CDR2 FQNEAQ. DNA for the CDR3: TGTGCCAGCAGCTCCACCCCAGGGCGTGGGCTACGGGGCTACACCTTC. Translation: CASSSTPGRGLRGYTF.

The chain combines TRBV6-2 or TRBV6-3 with TRBJ1-2; TRBD1 is a possible D gene (6 bases). The CDR3 totals 18 residues. V was trimmed by 0 bases and J by 0 bases, leaving 17 bases between them. Germline V lookup: CDR1 MNHEY, CDR2 SVGEGT. As DNA, the CDR3 is TGTGCCAGCAGTTACTCCCGAGGGCAGGGGCCTGCTAACTATGGCTACACCTTC. Encoded protein: CASSYSRGQGPANYGYTF.

The chain has TRBV6-2 or TRBV6-3 and TRBJ2-7; a weak D match, TRBD2 (6 bases). The V gene's germline CDR1 is MNHEY and CDR2 SVGEGT. This CDR3 has 14 amino acids. The ends were cut back, 5 bases at V and 1 base at J, with 12 bases in the middle. The CDR3 loop reads CASSPSGTSYEQYV. In DNA form, the CDR3 reads TGTGCCAGCAGTCCTTCCGGGACTTCCTACGAGCAGTACGTC.

The chain is built from TRBV7-2 and TRBJ1-2; 7 bases map to TRBD1. This CDR3 contains 15 residues. V lost 1 base to trimming and J lost 4 bases; unmatched junction nucleotides: 6. Germline-derived CDR1 and CDR2 are SGHTA and FQGNSA. The CDR3 region is CASSLDPWTGYGYTF. CDR3 nucleotide sequence: TGTGCCAGCAGCTTAGACCCATGGACAGGCTATGGCTACACCTTC.

The chain uses TRBV4-1 and TRBJ2-1, with TRBD2 matching 12 bases. With V trimmed by 3 bases and J by 4 bases, 13 bases remained unmatched. Germline CDR1 MGHRA, CDR2 YSYEKL. This CDR3 comprises 19 residues. CDR3 nucleotide sequence: TGCGCCAGCAGCCATTATGCCGCTCCCGGGACTAGCGGGTACAATGAGCAGTTCTTC. As protein: CASSHYAAPGTSGYNEQFF.

The V call is TRBV29-1, the J call TRBJ1-2; D uncertain. Trimming took 6 bases from V and 0 from J, leaving 8 bases between them. This CDR3 is 12 amino acids long. The germline CDR1 and CDR2 sequences are SQVTM and ANQGSEA. DNA for the CDR3: TGCAGCGTAGTAGTAGCTAACTATGGCTACACCTTC. Its translation: CSVVVANYGYTF.

This clonotype came up a few times. The genes are TRBV5-4 and TRBJ2-3; D not certain. This CDR3 is built from 14 residues. CDR1 and CDR2 (germline): SGHNT, YYREEE (reference sequence). Trimming stripped 0 bases from V and 5 bases from J, with 10 bases between. This CDR3 reads CASSLDSPGDTQYF. CDR3 coding DNA: TGTGCCAGCAGCTTGGACAGCCCTGGAGATACGCAGTATTTT.

The rearrangement uses TRBV19 and TRBJ1-5, with TRBD1 matching 8 bases. There are 18 residues in the CDR3. Germline assignment: CDR1 LNHDA and CDR2 SQIVND (reference sequence). Losses at the gene ends were 2 bases for V and 7 bases for J; bases not matched to a gene: 16. The CDR3 bases are TGTGCCAGTAGTATACTCCCCGTAGGACAGGGTAGGCGACAGCCCCAGCATTTT. Translation: CASSILPVGQGRRQPQHF.

This chain connects TRBV6-8 to TRBJ2-1; D may match TRBD1 or TRBD2 (5 bases each). The V and J ends lost 6 bases and 12 bases respectively, with 9 bases between them. The CDR3 covers 10 residues. From germline, CDR1 is MNHGY and CDR2 SAAAGT. DNA of the CDR3: TGTGCCAGCAGCCCGGGACCGCAGTTCTTC. This encodes CASSPGPQFF.

The gene calls are TRBV19 and TRBJ1-1; a possible D gene is TRBD1 (5 bases). The germline CDR1 and CDR2 sequences are LNHDA and SQIVND (reference sequence). V was shortened by 3 bases and J by 4 bases, with 12 bases between the two germline ends. The CDR3 has 14 residues. CDR3 protein: CASSMTARFTEAFF. The DNA for the CDR3 is TGTGCCAGTAGTATGACAGCACGCTTCACTGAAGCTTTCTTT.

V and J are TRBV28 and TRBJ1-2; a possible D gene is TRBD1 (6 bases). The CDR3 has 12 amino acids. Germline V CDR1 and CDR2: MDHEN, SYDVKM. V was pared by 7 bases and J by 4 bases, with 10 bases between. The CDR3, as DNA: TGTGCCAGCAATGGACAGTCCTATGGCTACACCTTC. It codes for CASNGQSYGYTF.

The genes are TRBV6-2 or TRBV6-3 and TRBJ1-1; TRBD1 is a possible D gene (6 bases). Trimming stripped 4 bases from V and 4 bases from J, with 13 bases between. Germline V gives CDR1 MNHEY, CDR2 SVGEGT. This CDR3 contains 14 residues. The CDR3 sequence: CASSSQGMGTEAFF. CDR3 sequence (DNA): TGTGCCAGCAGTTCCCAGGGGATGGGCACTGAAGCTTTCTTT.

This clonotype has a count of ten or more. The rearrangement links TRBV7-3 to TRBJ2-1; 7 nucleotides agree with TRBD2. From germline, CDR1 is SGHTA and CDR2 FQGTGA. With 5 bases clipped from V and 7 bases from J, the junction kept 14 bases outside the gene matches. The CDR3 runs to 16 residues. In DNA form, the CDR3 reads TGTGCCAGCAGCCTCGGGTGGGGGGGAGGCGGGAATGAGCAGTTCTTC. Its translation: CASSLGWGGGGNEQFF.